A selection of T cell receptor beta chains follows, all from one sample in a study of blood T cells in healthy people across ages. TCRdb reprocessed the 5' RACE reads via MiXCR and lists one record per CDR3 protein. The sample holds some 790,000 distinct CDR3 sequences, around 30% seen once. The source material was blood. These receptors were collected from a woman of 80 years or more in good health. Both conserved end residues are part of each CDR3. The D gene is left open where the match is weak. A row's size may be missing; if present it is once, few, many or a size class.

d_call	v_call	j_call	clone_size	cdr3_nt	cdr3_aa
TRBD1	TRBV7-2	TRBJ1-2	many	TGTGCCAGCAGTAAACCGGGACAGGTGACGTCTTCTGGCTACACCTTC	CASSKPGQVTSSGYTF
TRBD1	TRBV5-5	TRBJ2-1	few	TGTGCCAGCAGCCCAGGGGAGGGACAGGGATACAATGAGCAGTTCTTC	CASSPGEGQGYNEQFF
NA	TRBV2	TRBJ1-4	NA	TGTGCCAGCAGTCCTGACAGCTTTAATGAAAAACTGTTTTTT	CASSPDSFNEKLFF
NA	TRBV20-1	TRBJ2-5	few	TGCAGTGCTAGAGACCAGCGGATCCAAGAGACCCAGTACTTC	CSARDQRIQETQYF
NA	TRBV6-6	TRBJ2-3	few	TGTGCCAGCAGTGGCGGGGATAGCACAGATACGCAGTATTTT	CASSGGDSTDTQYF
NA	TRBV7-2	TRBJ2-7	many	TGTGCCAGCAGCTTTAGGGACAAGACAGGGCAGTACTTC	CASSFRDKTGQYF
NA	TRBV7-2	TRBJ1-2	many	TGTGCCAGCGGATTGGGGGGGAATAACTATGGCTACACCTTC	CASGLGGNNYGYTF
NA	TRBV6-6	TRBJ2-3	many	TGTGCCAGCAGCATGGGACTTCGCACAGATACGCAGTATTTT	CASSMGLRTDTQYF
NA	TRBV27	TRBJ1-6	NA	TGTGCCAGCAGTTTATTGGCCTCTAAAGAGAATTCACCCCTCCACTTT	CASSLLASKENSPLHF
NA	TRBV18	TRBJ2-7	NA	TGTGCCAGCTCACCACTTATGAATGAGCAGTACTTC	CASSPLMNEQYF
TRBD1	TRBV27	TRBJ2-1	NA	TGTGCCAGCAGCGGACTAAGGACAGGGGTCAATGAGCAGTTCTTC	CASSGLRTGVNEQFF
TRBD1	TRBV18	TRBJ2-7	NA	TGTGCCAGCTCACAGCCAGGGACAGGGGCCTGCGAGCAGTACTTC	CASSQPGTGACEQYF
NA	TRBV2	TRBJ1-2	few	TGTGCCAGCAGGAAAGGGGTACCGGATGGCTACACCTTC	CASRKGVPDGYTF
TRBD1	TRBV15	TRBJ2-1	many	TGTGCCTCACATCGGGAAGGGGGCGAGGCCAATGAGCAGTTCTTC	CASHREGGEANEQFF
NA	TRBV24-1	TRBJ2-1	many	TGTGCCACCAGTGAACCGGGTCCTCCTTACAATGAGCAGTTCTTC	CATSEPGPPYNEQFF
NA	TRBV19	TRBJ2-1	NA	TGTGCCAGTAGTATCGGACGGAGCTCCTACAATGAGCAGTTCTTC	CASSIGRSSYNEQFF
TRBD1	TRBV7-9	TRBJ2-7	few	TGTGCCAGCAGCGCCTCCGGGACAGAGGAGTACTTC	CASSASGTEEYF
NA	TRBV11-2	TRBJ2-5	many	TGTGCCAGCAACCGACAGGGAGGGCAAGAGACCCAGTACTTC	CASNRQGGQETQYF
TRBD2	TRBV7-2	TRBJ2-1	NA	TGTGCCAGCAGCTCCCTACTAGCGGGAGAATTGTTCTTC	CASSSLLAGELFF
TRBD1	TRBV7-2	TRBJ2-2	NA	TGTGCCAGCAGCTGGGGACAGGGCCCGAACACCGGGGAGCTGTTTTTT	CASSWGQGPNTGELFF
NA	TRBV20-1	TRBJ2-5	NA	TGCAGTGCCTGGGATCAAGAGACCCAGTACTTC	CSAWDQETQYF
NA	TRBV7-7	TRBJ2-5	many	TGTGCTAGCAGCTTAAGACACTTACAAGAGACCCAGTACTTC	CASSLRHLQETQYF
NA	TRBV20-1	TRBJ2-3	many	TGCAGTGCTACCCAGGGATTCCTTAGCACAGATACGCAGTATTTT	CSATQGFLSTDTQYF
TRBD1	TRBV20-1	TRBJ2-4	many	TGCAGTGATTTGAAGGGCCTCGGACAGGCCGTAGCCAAAAACATTCAGTACTTC	CSDLKGLGQAVAKNIQYF
TRBD1	TRBV2	TRBJ2-5	many	TGTGCCAGCAGTGATACAGGGGGCGCGGTGATCCCCCAGTACTTC	CASSDTGGAVIPQYF
TRBD1	TRBV24-1	TRBJ1-1	many	TGTGCCACCAGGCCGGGACAGGGGGGCACTGAAGCTTTCTTT	CATRPGQGGTEAFF
TRBD1	TRBV3-1	TRBJ2-3	few	TGTGCCAGCAGCCACCGCGTAGGACAGGGGGCGAGCACAGATACGCAGTATTTT	CASSHRVGQGASTDTQYF
NA	TRBV4-3	TRBJ1-2	many	TGCGCCAGCAGCCAAGATCGAGGCAGGACCTATGGCTACACCTTC	CASSQDRGRTYGYTF
TRBD1	TRBV6-2/TRBV6-3	TRBJ2-1	many	TGTGCCAGCAGTGCCTCAGGACAGGGGGAATACAATGAGCAGTTCTTC	CASSASGQGEYNEQFF
NA	TRBV10-3	TRBJ1-5	NA	TGTGCCATCAGTGAAGGGGAGCCCGGGCCCCAGCGTTTT	CAISEGEPGPQRF
NA	TRBV20-1	TRBJ2-7	NA	TGCAGTGCTAGGACCGACAGTTCCTACGAGCAGTACTTC	CSARTDSSYEQYF
NA	TRBV18	TRBJ1-6	few	TGTGCCAGCTCGAGCTCCAGGGTTAATTCACCCCTCCACTTT	CASSSSRVNSPLHF
NA	TRBV4-3	TRBJ1-2	many	TGCGCCAGCAGCCAAGTAAGGACCTCAAACTATGGCTACACCTTC	CASSQVRTSNYGYTF
NA	TRBV5-5	TRBJ2-7	NA	TGTGCCAGCAGCTTGGCGGTTTCAACTATATACGAGCAGCACTTT	CASSLAVSTIYEQHF
TRBD2	TRBV20-1	TRBJ2-3	many	TGCAGCAGTAGCGGGGGGTTTATCGCAGATACGCAGTATTTT	CSSSGGFIADTQYF
TRBD2	TRBV4-2	TRBJ2-3	many	TGTGCCAGCAGCCAAGAGGAGGGCGGGGGGGCGACAGATACGCAGTATTTT	CASSQEEGGGATDTQYF
NA	TRBV6-2/TRBV6-3	TRBJ2-3	few	TGTGCCAGCAGGCCGCACAAAGCGGATACGCAGTATTTT	CASRPHKADTQYF
NA	TRBV7-2	TRBJ2-7	many	TGTGCCAGCAGCTTATCCCCCCCCTACGAGCAGTACTTC	CASSLSPPYEQYF